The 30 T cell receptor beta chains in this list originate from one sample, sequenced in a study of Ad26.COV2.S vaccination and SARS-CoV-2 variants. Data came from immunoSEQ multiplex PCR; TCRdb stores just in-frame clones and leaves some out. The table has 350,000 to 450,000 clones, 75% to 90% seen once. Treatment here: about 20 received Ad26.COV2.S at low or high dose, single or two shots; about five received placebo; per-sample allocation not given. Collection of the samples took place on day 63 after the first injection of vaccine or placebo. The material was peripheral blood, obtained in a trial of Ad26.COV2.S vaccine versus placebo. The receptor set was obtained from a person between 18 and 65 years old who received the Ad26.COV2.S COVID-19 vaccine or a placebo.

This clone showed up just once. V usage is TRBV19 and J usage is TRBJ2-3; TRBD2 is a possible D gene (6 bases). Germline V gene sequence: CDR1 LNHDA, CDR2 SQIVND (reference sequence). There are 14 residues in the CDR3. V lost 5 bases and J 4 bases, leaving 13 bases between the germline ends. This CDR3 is CASSPRLVPDTQYF. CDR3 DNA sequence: TGTGCCAGTAGTCCCCGACTAGTACCAGATACGCAGTATTTT.

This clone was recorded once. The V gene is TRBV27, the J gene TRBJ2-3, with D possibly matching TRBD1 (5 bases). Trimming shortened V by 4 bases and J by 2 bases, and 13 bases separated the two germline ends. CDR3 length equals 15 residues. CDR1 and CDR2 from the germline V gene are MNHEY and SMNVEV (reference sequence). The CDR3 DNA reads TGTGCCAGCAGTTGGGCAGGGTTGTTCACAGATACGCAGTATTTT. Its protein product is CASSWAGLFTDTQYF.

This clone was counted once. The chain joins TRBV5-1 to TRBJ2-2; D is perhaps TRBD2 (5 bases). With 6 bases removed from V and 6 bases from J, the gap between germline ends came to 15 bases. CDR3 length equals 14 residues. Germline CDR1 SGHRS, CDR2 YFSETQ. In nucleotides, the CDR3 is TGCGCCAGCACAACTACCGGGGTTCCCGGGGAGCTGTTTTTT. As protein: CASTTTGVPGELFF.

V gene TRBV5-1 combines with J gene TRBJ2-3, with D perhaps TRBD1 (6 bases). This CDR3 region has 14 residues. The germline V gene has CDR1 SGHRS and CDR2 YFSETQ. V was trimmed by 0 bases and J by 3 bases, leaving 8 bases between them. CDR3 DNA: TGCGCCAGCAGCTTGGGGGACACGACAGATACGCAGTATTTT. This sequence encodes CASSLGDTTDTQYF.

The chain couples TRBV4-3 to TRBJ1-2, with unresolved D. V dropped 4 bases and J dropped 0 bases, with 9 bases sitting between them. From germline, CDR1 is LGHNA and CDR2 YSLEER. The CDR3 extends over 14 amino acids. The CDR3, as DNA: TGCGCCAGCAGCCGCGGAGACGCTAACTATGGCTACACCTTC. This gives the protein CASSRGDANYGYTF.

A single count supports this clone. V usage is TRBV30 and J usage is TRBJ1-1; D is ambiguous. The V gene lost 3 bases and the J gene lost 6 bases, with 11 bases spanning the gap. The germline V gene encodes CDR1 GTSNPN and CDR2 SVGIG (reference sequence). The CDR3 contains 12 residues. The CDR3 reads CAWRESRAEAFF. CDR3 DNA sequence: TGTGCCTGGAGAGAAAGTCGGGCTGAAGCTTTCTTT.

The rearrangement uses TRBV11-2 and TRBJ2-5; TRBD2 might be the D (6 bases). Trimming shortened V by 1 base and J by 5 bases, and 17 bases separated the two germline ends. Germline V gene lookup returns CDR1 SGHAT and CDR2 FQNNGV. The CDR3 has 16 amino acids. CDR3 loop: CASSLGMREVRETQYF. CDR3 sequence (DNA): TGTGCCAGCAGCTTAGGAATGAGGGAGGTGAGGGAGACCCAGTACTTC. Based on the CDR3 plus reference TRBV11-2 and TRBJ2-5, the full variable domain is EAGVAQSPRYKIIEKRQSVAFWCNPISGHATLYWYQQILGQGPKLLIQFQNNGVVDDSQLPKDRFSAERLKGVDSTLKIQPAKLEDSAVYLCASSLGMREVRETQYFGPGTRLLVL.

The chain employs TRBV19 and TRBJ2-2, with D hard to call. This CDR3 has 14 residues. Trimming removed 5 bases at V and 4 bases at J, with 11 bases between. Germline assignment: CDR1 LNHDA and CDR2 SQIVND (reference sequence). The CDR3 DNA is TGTGCCAGTAGTTTCGGACGGACCACCGGGGAGCTGTTTTTT. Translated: CASSFGRTTGELFF.

The CDR3 DNA reads as TGTGCCAGCAGCTTAAGTCGGGGACTAGACACAGATACGCAGTATTTT. Protein: CASSLSRGLDTDTQYF. This rearrangement joins TRBV7-9 to TRBJ2-3; 8 bases are a match to TRBD2. This CDR3 has 16 amino acids. Looked up from germline, CDR1 is SEHNR and CDR2 is FQNEAQ (reference sequence). The trim removed 2 bases at V and 2 bases at J, leaving 6 bases unmatched. Drawing the rest from reference TRBV7-9 and TRBJ2-3, the complete variable domain is DTGVSQNPRHKITKRGQNVTFRCDPISEHNRLYWYRQTLGQGPEFLTYFQNEAQLEKSRLLSDRFSAERPKGSFSTLEIQRTEQGDSAMYLCASSLSRGLDTDTQYFGPGTRLTVL.

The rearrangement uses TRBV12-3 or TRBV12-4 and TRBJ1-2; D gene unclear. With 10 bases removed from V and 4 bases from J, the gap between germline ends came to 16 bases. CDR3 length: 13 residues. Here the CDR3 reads CATPAGKSYGYTF. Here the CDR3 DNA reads TGTGCCACCCCCGCCGGGAAATCCTATGGCTACACCTTC.

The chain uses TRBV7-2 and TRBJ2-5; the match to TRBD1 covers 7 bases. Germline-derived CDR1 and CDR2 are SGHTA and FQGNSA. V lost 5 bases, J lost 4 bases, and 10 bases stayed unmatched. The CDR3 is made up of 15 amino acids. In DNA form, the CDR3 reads TGTGCCAGCAGCATCGGACAGGTACTCACAGAGACCCAGTACTTC. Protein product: CASSIGQVLTETQYF.

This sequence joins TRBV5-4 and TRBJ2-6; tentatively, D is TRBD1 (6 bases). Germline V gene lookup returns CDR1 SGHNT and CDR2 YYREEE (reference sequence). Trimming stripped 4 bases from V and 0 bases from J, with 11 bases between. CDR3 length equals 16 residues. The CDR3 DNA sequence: TGTGCCAGCAGCATGGACAGTCTCTCTGGGGCCAACGTCCTGACTTTC. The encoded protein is CASSMDSLSGANVLTF. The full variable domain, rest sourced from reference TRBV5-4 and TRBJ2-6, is ETGVTQSPTHLIKTRGQQVTLRCSSQSGHNTVSWYQQALGQGPQFIFQYYREEENGRGNFPPRFSGLQFPNYSSELNVNALELDDSALYLCASSMDSLSGANVLTFGAGSRLTVL.

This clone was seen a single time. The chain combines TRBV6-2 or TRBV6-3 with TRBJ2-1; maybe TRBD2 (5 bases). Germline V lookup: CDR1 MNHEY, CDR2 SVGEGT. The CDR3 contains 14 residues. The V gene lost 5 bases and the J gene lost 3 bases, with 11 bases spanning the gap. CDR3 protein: CASSPQGGYNEQFF. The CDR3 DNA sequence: TGTGCCAGCAGTCCACAAGGAGGCTACAATGAGCAGTTCTTC.

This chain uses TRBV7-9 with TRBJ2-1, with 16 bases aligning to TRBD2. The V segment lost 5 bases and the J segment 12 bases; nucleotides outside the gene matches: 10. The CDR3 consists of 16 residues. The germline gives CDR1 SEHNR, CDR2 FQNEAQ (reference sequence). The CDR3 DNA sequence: TGTGCCAGCAGCGTACCGGGACTAGCGGGAGGGCAGGTGCAGTTCTTC. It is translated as CASSVPGLAGGQVQFF.

The CDR3 nucleotides are TGTGCCAGCAGCCTCGGGGGACAGGGGGCCCCAGATACGCAGTATTTT. It encodes CASSLGGQGAPDTQYF. The chain employs TRBV5-4 and TRBJ2-3; 12 nucleotides align to TRBD1. The CDR3 is 16 amino acids. The V gene's germline CDR1 is SGHNT and CDR2 YYREEE (reference sequence). V was clipped by 4 bases and J by 4 bases; unmatched bases: 7.

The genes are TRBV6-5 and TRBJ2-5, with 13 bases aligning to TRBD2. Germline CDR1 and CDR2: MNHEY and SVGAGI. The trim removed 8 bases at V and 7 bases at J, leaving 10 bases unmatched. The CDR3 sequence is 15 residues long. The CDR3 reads CASGPRTSGRGTQYF. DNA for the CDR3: TGTGCCAGCGGCCCTCGGACTAGCGGGAGAGGGACCCAGTACTTC.

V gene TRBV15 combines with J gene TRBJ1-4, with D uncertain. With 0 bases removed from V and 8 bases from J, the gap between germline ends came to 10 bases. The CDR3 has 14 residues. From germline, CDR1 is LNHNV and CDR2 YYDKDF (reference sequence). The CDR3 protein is CATSREDLREKLFF. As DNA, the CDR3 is TGTGCCACCAGCAGAGAGGATTTACGGGAAAAACTGTTTTTT.

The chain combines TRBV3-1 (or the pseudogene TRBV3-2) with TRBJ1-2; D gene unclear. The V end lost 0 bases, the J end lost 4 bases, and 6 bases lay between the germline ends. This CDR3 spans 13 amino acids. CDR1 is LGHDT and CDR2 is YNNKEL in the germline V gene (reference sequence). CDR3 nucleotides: TGTGCCAGCAGCCAAGATCTTACCTATGGCTACACCTTC. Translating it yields CASSQDLTYGYTF.

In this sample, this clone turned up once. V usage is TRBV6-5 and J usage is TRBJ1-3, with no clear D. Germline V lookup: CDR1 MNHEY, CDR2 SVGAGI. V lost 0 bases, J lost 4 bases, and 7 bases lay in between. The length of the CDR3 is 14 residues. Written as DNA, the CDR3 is TGTGCCAGCAGTTACTCGCGGTTAGGAAACACCATATATTTT. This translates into CASSYSRLGNTIYF.

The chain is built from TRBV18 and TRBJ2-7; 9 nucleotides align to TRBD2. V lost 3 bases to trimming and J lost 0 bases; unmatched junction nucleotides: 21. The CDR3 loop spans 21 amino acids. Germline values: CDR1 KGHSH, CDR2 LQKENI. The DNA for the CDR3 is TGTGCCAGCTCACCGGTCGTCGTTTTTGGGTTGAGCGGGAGGAGCTCCTACGAGCAGTACTTC. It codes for CASSPVVVFGLSGRSSYEQYF.

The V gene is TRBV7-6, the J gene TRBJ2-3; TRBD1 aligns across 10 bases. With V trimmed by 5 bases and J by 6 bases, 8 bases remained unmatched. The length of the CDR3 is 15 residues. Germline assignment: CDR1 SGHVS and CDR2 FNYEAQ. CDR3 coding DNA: TGTGCCAGCAGCCCCCGGGACAGGGGTACTGATACGCAGTATTTT. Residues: CASSPRDRGTDTQYF.

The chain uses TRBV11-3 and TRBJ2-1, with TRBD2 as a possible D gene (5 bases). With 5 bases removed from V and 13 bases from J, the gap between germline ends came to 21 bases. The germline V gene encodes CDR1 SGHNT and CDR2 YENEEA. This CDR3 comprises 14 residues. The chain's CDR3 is CASSPRGIAGLQFF. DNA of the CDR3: TGTGCCAGCAGCCCCCGGGGTATTGCGGGCCTTCAGTTCTTC.

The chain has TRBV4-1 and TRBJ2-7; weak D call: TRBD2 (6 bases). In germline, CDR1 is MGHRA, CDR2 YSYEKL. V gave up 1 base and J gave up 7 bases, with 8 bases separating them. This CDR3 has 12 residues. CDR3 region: CASSQGRGEQYF. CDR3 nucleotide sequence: TGCGCCAGCAGCCAAGGTCGGGGGGAGCAGTACTTC.

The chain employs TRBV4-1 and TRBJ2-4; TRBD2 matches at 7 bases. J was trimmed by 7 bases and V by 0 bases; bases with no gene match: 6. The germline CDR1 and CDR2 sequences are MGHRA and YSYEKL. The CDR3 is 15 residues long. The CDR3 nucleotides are TGCGCCAGCAGCCAAGATGGGGGGGGAAGGAACATTCAGTACTTC. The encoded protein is CASSQDGGGRNIQYF.

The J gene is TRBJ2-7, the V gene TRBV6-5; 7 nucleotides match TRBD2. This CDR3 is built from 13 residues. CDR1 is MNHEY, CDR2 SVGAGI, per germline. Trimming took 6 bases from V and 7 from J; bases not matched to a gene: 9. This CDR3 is CASSLLGRGEQYF. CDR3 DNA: TGTGCCAGCAGCCTCTTAGGGCGGGGGGAGCAGTACTTC.

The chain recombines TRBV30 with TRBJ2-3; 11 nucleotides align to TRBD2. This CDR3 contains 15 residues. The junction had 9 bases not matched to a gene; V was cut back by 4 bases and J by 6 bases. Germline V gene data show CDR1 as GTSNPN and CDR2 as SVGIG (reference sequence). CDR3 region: CAWNLLAGVVDTQYF. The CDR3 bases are TGTGCCTGGAATCTACTAGCGGGAGTCGTGGATACGCAGTATTTT. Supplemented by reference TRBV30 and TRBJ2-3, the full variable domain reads SQTIHQWPATLVQPVGSPLSLECTVEGTSNPNLYWYRQAAGRGLQLLFYSVGIGQISSEVPQNLSASRPQDRQFILSSKKLLLSDSGFYLCAWNLLAGVVDTQYFGPGTRLTVL.

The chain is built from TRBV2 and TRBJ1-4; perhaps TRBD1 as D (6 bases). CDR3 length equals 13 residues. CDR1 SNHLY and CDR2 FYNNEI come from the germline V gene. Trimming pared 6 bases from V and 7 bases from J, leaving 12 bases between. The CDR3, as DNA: TGTGCCAGCAGGAACAGGGATCGTGAAAAACTGTTTTTT. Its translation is CASRNRDREKLFF.

The chain's CDR3 is CAWSFAGTDTQYF. The CDR3 nucleotides read TGTGCCTGGAGCTTTGCAGGCACAGATACGCAGTATTTT. The rearrangement joins TRBV30 to TRBJ2-3, with D uncertain. V lost 3 bases to trimming and J lost 1 base, with 8 bases between them. The germline V gene encodes CDR1 GTSNPN and CDR2 SVGIG (reference sequence). The CDR3 is 13 amino acids.

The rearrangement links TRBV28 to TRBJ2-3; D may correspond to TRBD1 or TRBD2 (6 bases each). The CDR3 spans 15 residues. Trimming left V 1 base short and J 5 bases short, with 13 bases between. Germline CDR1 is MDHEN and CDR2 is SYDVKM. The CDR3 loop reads CASSLYGGDIDTQYF. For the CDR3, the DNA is TGTGCCAGCAGTTTATACGGGGGCGACATAGATACGCAGTATTTT.

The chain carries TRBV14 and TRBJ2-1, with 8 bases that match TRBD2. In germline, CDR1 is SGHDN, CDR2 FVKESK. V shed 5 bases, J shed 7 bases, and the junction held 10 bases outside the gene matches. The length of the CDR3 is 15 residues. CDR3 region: CASSSPGTSPNEQFF. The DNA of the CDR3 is TGTGCCAGCAGCTCCCCCGGGACTAGTCCAAATGAGCAGTTCTTC.